The clone carrying this T cell receptor beta chain appeared a single time. Its antigen is unknown. The data stem from a study of blood T cells in healthy people across ages. With 6 bases clipped from V and 7 bases from J, the junction kept 27 bases outside the gene matches. The CDR3 spans 19 residues. Per germline, CDR1 SNHLY and CDR2 FYNNEI. General study findings and limits: Unsorted PBMC input precluded a conclusive naive versus antigen-experienced comparison. A roughly linear age-dependent decrease characterized TCR beta diversity per million T cells.

Primed by a sample-barcoded 5' primer and a J-beta primer mix, a second PCR proceeded for about 6 to 11 cycles. Every cDNA molecule carried a tag from a template-switch adaptor bearing 12 random nucleotides. Each CDR3 protein gets one entry after TCRdb re-called the 5' RACE reads with MiXCR. The sample shows around 1.5 million distinct CDR3 sequences, 42% of them seen only once. The receptor's source is a young woman in good health. The rearrangement joins TRBV2 to TRBJ2-7, with 7 bases aligning to TRBD1. The specimen was blood. CDR3: CASRATTGRVGRSYNEQYF. For the CDR3, the DNA is TGTGCCAGCAGGGCTACGACAGGGCGAGTAGGGCGGAGTTACAATGAGCAGTACTTC.